This TCR beta chain was sequenced for a study of CD8+CD57+ T cells in acquired aplastic anemia (dated by TCRdb to between 2017 and 2018). As for the study more broadly: A mean of roughly 2.9 ug of DNA, ranging from roughly 0.19 to 27.4 ug, was extracted from sorted CD4+ and CD8+ cells. Healthy donor samples averaged roughly 9.8 million reads for CD4+ and roughly 12 million for CD8+ cells. General study outcomes and caveats: No significant difference in CD8+ Simpson's diversity was found between patients and healthy controls (P=0.060). Although 25 to 30 CD8+ CDR3 sequences were shared by patients and controls, these sequences appeared highly expressed in patients and within the immunodominant clones of patients.

Via the germline V gene (reference sequence), CDR1 is GTSNPN and CDR2 SVGIG. From the cysteine up to the phenylalanine, the CDR3 has a length of 13 residues. Only the CDR3 DNA stays, 39 bases, in frame from base 1. TCR repertoires of sorted CD4+ and CD8+ blood T cells from severe aplastic anemia patients and healthy subjects were deep-sequenced in the study. Ficoll-Paque density gradient centrifugation was used to isolate peripheral blood mononuclear cells. Before DNA extraction, CD4+ and CD8+ T cells were sorted with FACS or magnetic beads. TCR beta VDJ combination and CDR3 sequence profiling used genomic DNA as the template. An Illumina HiSeq 2000 was the platform used for TCR repertoire sequencing. The original pipeline was this. TRBV/TRBJ rearrangement plots, CDR3 size and DJ length profiles, and Simpson's diversity index were used to evaluate the repertoires. The most abundant DNA sequence in the deep sequencing data was taken as the immunodominant clone. CDR3 amino acid sequences were screened for sharing across subjects and compared with published repertoires and the VDJdb database. The public reads were quality trimmed at Q25 with fastp and then assembled into clones with MiXCR by TCRdb, keeping productive beta chains. CDR3 protein duplicates are merged, each entry listing the most common genes and DNA. These V and J calls derive from TCRdb rather than the authors' analysis. The sample profile shows about 150,000 distinct CDR3 sequences; about 40% of them were found once. The leading ten clones occupy around 8.4% of the sample.

This clonotype came up many times. Its antigen is currently not known. Compared with germline, one end of the junction differs, possibly owing to a read error. The sample taken for sequencing was sorted CD4+, CD8+, or CD8+CD57+ T cells (not recorded which) from PBMCs. The TCR originated in a human donor in good health, serving as a control. This sequence uses TRBV30 and TRBJ2-2, with TRBD2 identical over 12 junction bases. For the CDR3, the sequence is CAWSVPLAGGLVF. The DNA sequence is as follows: TGTGCCTGGAGTGTACCCCTAGCGGGAGGGCTGGTTTTT.